This TCR beta chain was identified during a study of cytomegalovirus exposure and HLA in healthy donors. The CDR3 is made up of 14 amino acids. The germline V gene has CDR1 LNHNV and CDR2 YYDKDF (reference sequence). J was trimmed by 5 bases and V by 5 bases; bases with no gene match: 8. The PCR ran on 60 Vbeta and 13 Jbeta primers. TCRdb keeps only in-frame clones here, not all; method: immunoSEQ multiplex PCR. Altogether about 200,000 clones are present, roughly 80% being singletons, with the ten largest covering roughly 2.5%. This TCR was recovered from a woman between 40 and 50 years old in good health and CMV-seronegative. The chain combines TRBV15 with TRBJ2-7; 8 bases are a match to TRBD1. The source material was PBMCs. CDR3 bases: TGTGCCACCAGCCCAGACAGGGGATTGAACGAGCAGTACTTC. Translated: CATSPDRGLNEQYF.